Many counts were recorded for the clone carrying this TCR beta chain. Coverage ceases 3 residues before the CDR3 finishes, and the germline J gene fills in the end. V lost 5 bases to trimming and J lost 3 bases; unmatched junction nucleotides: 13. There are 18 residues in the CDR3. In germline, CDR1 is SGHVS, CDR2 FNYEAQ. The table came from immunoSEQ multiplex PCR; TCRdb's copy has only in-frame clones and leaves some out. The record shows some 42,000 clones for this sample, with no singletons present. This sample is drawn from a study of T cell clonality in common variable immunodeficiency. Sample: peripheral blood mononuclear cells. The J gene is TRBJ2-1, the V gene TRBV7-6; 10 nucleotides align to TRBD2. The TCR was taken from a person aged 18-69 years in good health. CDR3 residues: CASSPRASGSRGYNEQFF. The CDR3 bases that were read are TGTGCCAGCAGCCCAAGGGCTAGCGGGAGCAGAGGCTACAATGAG.